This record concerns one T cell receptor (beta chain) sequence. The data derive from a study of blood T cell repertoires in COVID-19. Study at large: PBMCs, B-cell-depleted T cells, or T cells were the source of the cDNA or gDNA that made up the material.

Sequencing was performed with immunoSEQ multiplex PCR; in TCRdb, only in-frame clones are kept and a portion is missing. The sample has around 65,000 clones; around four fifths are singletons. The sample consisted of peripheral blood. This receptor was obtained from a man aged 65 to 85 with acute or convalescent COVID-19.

CDR3 residues: CASSIDRGYSTDTQYF. In DNA form, the CDR3 reads TGTGCCAGCAGCATAGACAGGGGTTACAGCACAGATACGCAGTATTTT. The V call is TRBV21-1, the J call TRBJ2-3; TRBD1, the table's D call, was not compared with the DNA. TRBV21-1 is flagged as a pseudogene. CDR3 size: 16 residues.